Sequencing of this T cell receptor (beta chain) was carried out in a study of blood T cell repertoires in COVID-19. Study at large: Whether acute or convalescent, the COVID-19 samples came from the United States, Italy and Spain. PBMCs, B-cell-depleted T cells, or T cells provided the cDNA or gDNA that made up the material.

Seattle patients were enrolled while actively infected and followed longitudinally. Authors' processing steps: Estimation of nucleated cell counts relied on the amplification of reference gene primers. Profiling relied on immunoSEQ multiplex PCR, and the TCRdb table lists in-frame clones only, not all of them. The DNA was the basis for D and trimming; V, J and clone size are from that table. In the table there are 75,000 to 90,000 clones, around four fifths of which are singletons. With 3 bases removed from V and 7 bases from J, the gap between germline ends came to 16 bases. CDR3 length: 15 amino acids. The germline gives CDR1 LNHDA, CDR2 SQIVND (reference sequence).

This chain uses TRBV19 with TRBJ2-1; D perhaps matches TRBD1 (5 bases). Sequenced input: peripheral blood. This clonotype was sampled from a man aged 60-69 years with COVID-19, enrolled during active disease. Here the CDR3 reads CASSIRQGPTNEQFF. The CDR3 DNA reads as TGTGCCAGTAGTATCCGGCAGGGCCCTACGAATGAGCAGTTCTTC.